This T cell receptor (beta chain) was observed in a study of blood T cell repertoires in COVID-19. The assay was immunoSEQ multiplex PCR, and TCRdb's table has in-frame clones only and misses some. Counted here are a few hundred thousand clones, 86% occurring once; the ten biggest clones make up 3.5% to 4%. This clonotype originated in a man aged 18 to 29 with active or convalescent COVID-19. Specimen: peripheral blood.

The CDR3 nucleotides are TGTGCCAGCAGCGGGAGTAGCTCTGGAAACACCATATATTTT. This encodes CASSGSSSGNTIYF. The chain recombines TRBV11-3 with TRBJ1-3; D is uncertain. Germline V gives CDR1 SGHNT, CDR2 YENEEA. The CDR3 is 14 amino acids. The V end was cut by 5 bases, the J end by 0 bases, with 8 bases between.